The 31 T cell receptor beta chains below all came from one sample that was sequenced in a study of shared clonotypes between healthy human individuals (dated by TCRdb to the early 2020s). Library creation used the immunoSEQ multiplex PCR assay. The table comes from immuneACCESS by way of TCRdb, which keeps in-frame sequences with V and J called. Part of the clones is missing from these tables; in studies checked, under half for an unresolved V gene and the rest for unknown reasons. The sample table contains roughly 700,000 clones; only one count was recorded for around 72% of them. The ten largest clones take up 1.5% to 2% of the sample. The sequenced sample was memory CD4+ T cells sorted from blood. The cell subset or site label of this sample denotes: CD45RA-negative fraction. The receptor set was obtained from a woman younger than 45 in good health.

This CDR3 is CASGPTSGIYEQYF. Here the CDR3 DNA reads TGCGCCAGCGGCCCGACTAGCGGGATTTACGAGCAGTACTTC. The V call is TRBV5-1, the J call TRBJ2-7, with 11 bases fitting TRBD2. The CDR3 contains 14 residues. Germline trimming cut 7 bases from V and 4 bases from J; bases unmatched to any gene: 7. CDR1 and CDR2 from the germline V gene are SGHRS and YFSETQ.

A single count supports this clone. Other nucleotide sequences from this sample produce the same CDR3. The chain uses TRBV5-1 and TRBJ2-7, with D uncertain. The germline V and J ends were trimmed by 0 bases and 3 bases, with 10 bases remaining between them. CDR1 is SGHRS, CDR2 YFSETQ, per germline. The CDR3 sequence is 14 residues long. The CDR3 nucleotides read TGCGCCAGCAGCTTGGGACAAGTCAACTACGAGCAGTACTTC. It translates to CASSLGQVNYEQYF.

CDR3 nucleotides: TGTGCCAGCAGCCAAGAGCGTTCCACCGGGGAGCTGTTTTTT. The encoded protein is CASSQERSTGELFF. The V and J genes are TRBV4-2 and TRBJ2-2; D remains unclear. V was pared by 0 bases and J by 4 bases, with 6 bases between. CDR3 length: 14 residues. Germline V CDR1 and CDR2: LGHNA, YNFKEQ.

The chain couples TRBV10-2 to TRBJ2-7; 8 nucleotides match TRBD1. Trimming removed 9 bases from V and 3 bases from J; junction bases left unmatched: 7. The CDR3 length is 13 residues. Per germline, CDR1 WSHSY and CDR2 SAAADI. The CDR3, as DNA: TGCGCCAGTGAGAGGGGGACAGGCTACGAGCAGTACTTC. Its protein is CASERGTGYEQYF.

This clone has more than one count but fewer than ten. This rearrangement joins TRBV5-1 to TRBJ2-1, with D uncertain. Between the trimmed V and J ends, which lost 2 bases and 6 bases, there was a span of 12 bases. The CDR3 has 14 amino acids. CDR1 and CDR2 from the germline V gene are SGHRS and YFSETQ. The CDR3: CASSLPTSSNEQFF. In DNA form, the CDR3 reads TGCGCCAGCAGCTTACCGACTTCATCCAATGAGCAGTTCTTC.

This clone was seen ten or more times. This sample includes further DNA sequences coding for the same CDR3. The chain links TRBV5-1 to TRBJ2-3, with D unresolved. The V gene lost 2 bases and the J gene lost 2 bases, with 6 bases spanning the gap. The CDR3 runs 13 residues. The germline V gene has CDR1 SGHRS and CDR2 YFSETQ. CDR3 sequence reads: CASSLLNTDTQYF. The CDR3 DNA sequence: TGCGCCAGCAGCTTACTCAACACAGATACGCAGTATTTT.

Comment on this clone: Other nucleotide sequences in the sample specify the same CDR3. This chain uses TRBV27 with TRBJ2-1; no clear D. The germline V gene encodes CDR1 MNHEY and CDR2 SMNVEV (reference sequence). With 5 bases removed from V and 4 bases from J, the gap between germline ends came to 6 bases. This CDR3 has 12 amino acids. CDR3: CASSTSYNEQFF. In DNA form, the CDR3 reads TGTGCCAGCAGTACCTCTTACAATGAGCAGTTCTTC.

The chain couples TRBV7-9 to TRBJ2-2, with 7 positions matching TRBD1. CDR1 and CDR2 (germline): SEHNR, FQNEAQ (reference sequence). Germline trimming cut 4 bases from V and 5 bases from J; bases unmatched to any gene: 13. The CDR3 runs 17 residues. The CDR3 is CASSYTATGVWTGELFF. The DNA for the CDR3 is TGTGCCAGCAGCTACACAGCTACAGGGGTATGGACCGGGGAGCTGTTTTTT.

The rearrangement joins TRBV6-1 to TRBJ2-7; 9 nucleotides agree with TRBD1. From germline, CDR1 is MNHNS and CDR2 SASEGT. The CDR3 extends over 13 amino acids. Trimming at V came to 10 bases and at J to 2 bases, leaving 6 bases not matched to a gene. CDR3 in DNA: TGTGCCATCACGACAGGGGGTCCCTACGAGCAGTACTTC. It translates to CAITTGGPYEQYF.

V gene TRBV2 combines with J gene TRBJ1-4; 7 bases line up with TRBD1. In germline, CDR1 is SNHLY, CDR2 FYNNEI. The CDR3 covers 14 residues. The ends lost 10 bases at V and 7 bases at J; junction bases unmatched: 12. CDR3 sequence: CATEQGGGSEKLFF. As DNA, the CDR3 is TGTGCCACGGAGCAGGGGGGCGGGAGTGAAAAACTGTTTTTT.

The CDR3 is CASSTSGSHYNEQFF. CDR3 DNA: TGTGCCAGCAGCACTAGCGGGAGCCACTACAATGAGCAGTTCTTC. V gene TRBV2 combines with J gene TRBJ2-1; 11 bases are shared with TRBD2. The germline V gene encodes CDR1 SNHLY and CDR2 FYNNEI. The CDR3 sequence is 15 residues long. The V gene end was trimmed by 6 bases and the J gene end by 3 bases; junction bases not matched to a gene: 4.

CDR3 nucleotide sequence: TGTGCCTGGAGTAGGGGAGGTCCCGGGGAGCTGTTTTTT. Translating it yields CAWSRGGPGELFF. The chain uses TRBV30 and TRBJ2-2; maybe TRBD2 (6 bases). Trimming left V 2 bases short and J 6 bases short, with 10 bases between. The germline CDR1 and CDR2 sequences are GTSNPN and SVGIG (reference sequence). The CDR3 consists of 13 residues.

A single count supports this clone. The chain has TRBV6-8 and TRBJ2-1; TRBD2 aligns across 12 bases. The trim removed 2 bases at V and 0 bases at J, leaving 8 bases unmatched. The CDR3 extends over 19 amino acids. From germline, CDR1 is MNHGY and CDR2 SAAAGT. CDR3 sequence: CASSYPGLAGPYSYNEQFF. CDR3 DNA: TGTGCCAGCAGTTACCCCGGACTAGCGGGACCCTACTCCTACAATGAGCAGTTCTTC.

This clone was recorded only once. The CDR3 loop reads CASKTLKNNNEQFF. CDR3 nucleotide sequence: TGTGCCAGCAAAACTCTTAAAAACAACAATGAGCAGTTCTTC. This chain connects TRBV27 to TRBJ2-1; D unresolved. This CDR3 contains 14 residues. Germline V CDR1 and CDR2: MNHEY, SMNVEV (reference sequence). V dropped 7 bases and J dropped 5 bases, with 15 bases sitting between them.

This clone was seen a handful of times. The CDR3 nucleotides read TGTGCCAGCAGTAGGTCGGGACAGCAAGAGACCCAGTACTTC. Translated: CASSRSGQQETQYF. The chain links TRBV28 to TRBJ2-5; 7 bases match TRBD1. This CDR3 spans 14 amino acids. V lost 5 bases to trimming and J lost 2 bases; unmatched junction nucleotides: 5. In germline, CDR1 is MDHEN, CDR2 SYDVKM. Based on the CDR3 plus reference TRBV28 and TRBJ2-5, the full variable domain is DVKVTQSSRYLVKRTGEKVFLECVQDMDHENMFWYRQDPGLGLRLIYFSYDVKMKEKGDIPEGYSVSREKKERFSLILESASTNQTSMYLCASSRSGQQETQYFGPGTRLLVL.

This rearrangement joins TRBV14 to TRBJ2-1, with TRBD2 matching 16 bases. Germline lookup yields CDR1 SGHDN and CDR2 FVKESK. J gave up 9 bases and V 4 bases, and 3 bases lay outside the gene matches. This CDR3 has 15 amino acids. The CDR3, as DNA: TGTGCCAGCAGCCGGGGACTAGCGGGAGGGGTTGAGCAGTTCTTC. Translated, it gives CASSRGLAGGVEQFF.

The chain is built from TRBV5-1 and TRBJ2-5; either TRBD1 or TRBD2 may fit D (6 bases each). The CDR3 runs to 15 residues. With 0 bases removed from V and 1 base from J, the gap between germline ends came to 10 bases. The V gene's germline CDR1 is SGHRS and CDR2 YFSETQ. The CDR3 region has the DNA TGCGCCAGCAGCTTGGGCCCGGGGGCCCAAGAGACCCAGTACTTC. It encodes CASSLGPGAQETQYF.

V and J are TRBV5-1 and TRBJ2-7, with 11 bases identical to TRBD2. The germline V gene has CDR1 SGHRS and CDR2 YFSETQ. The V gene end was trimmed by 3 bases and the J gene end by 5 bases; junction bases not matched to a gene: 7. The CDR3 covers 15 residues. The CDR3 protein is CASSSASGRRDEQYF. CDR3 bases: TGCGCCAGCAGCTCGGCTAGCGGGAGGAGAGACGAGCAGTACTTC.

The genes are TRBV11-2 and TRBJ1-4; 7 bases are a match to TRBD1. Germline V CDR1 and CDR2: SGHAT, FQNNGV. Trimming cost V 3 bases and J 1 base; bases outside gene matches: 5. This CDR3 has 16 residues. CDR3 nucleotides: TGTGCCAGCAGCTTCCAGACAGGGCGAACTAATGAAAAACTGTTTTTT. Its translation: CASSFQTGRTNEKLFF. The full variable domain, with the rest looked up from reference TRBV11-2 and TRBJ1-4, is EAGVAQSPRYKIIEKRQSVAFWCNPISGHATLYWYQQILGQGPKLLIQFQNNGVVDDSQLPKDRFSAERLKGVDSTLKIQPAKLEDSAVYLCASSFQTGRTNEKLFFGSGTQLSVL.

The chain links TRBV11-1 to TRBJ1-1, with D tentatively TRBD1 (5 bases). Germline CDR1 and CDR2: SGHAT and FQDESV (reference sequence). There are 13 residues in the CDR3. V lost 1 base and J lost 7, with 10 bases in between. The CDR3 region is CASSLGTGLEAFF. The CDR3 DNA sequence: TGTGCCAGCAGCTTAGGGACGGGACTTGAAGCTTTCTTT. Supplemented by reference TRBV11-1 and TRBJ1-1, the full variable domain reads EAEVAQSPRYKITEKSQAVAFWCDPISGHATLYWYRQILGQGPELLVQFQDESVVDDSQLPKDRFSAERLKGVDSTLKIQPAELGDSAMYLCASSLGTGLEAFFGQGTRLTVV.

This clone was seen a handful of times. The V and J genes are TRBV27 and TRBJ1-6; D remains ambiguous. Germline V lookup: CDR1 MNHEY, CDR2 SMNVEV (reference sequence). The CDR3 consists of 14 residues. Trimming cost V 5 bases and J 5 bases, with 10 bases left between them. The CDR3 DNA sequence: TGTGCCAGCAGTCGGCAGAGTAATAATTCACCCCTCCACTTT. It encodes CASSRQSNNSPLHF.

The chain is built from TRBV5-1 and TRBJ2-1; TRBD2 aligns across 12 bases. Germline lookup yields CDR1 SGHRS and CDR2 YFSETQ. V dropped 3 bases and J dropped 7; count of bases not matched to a gene: 11. The CDR3 is 17 residues long. The CDR3: CASSWSPTSGSRNEQFF. CDR3 DNA: TGCGCCAGCAGCTGGAGTCCGACTAGCGGGAGTAGGAATGAGCAGTTCTTC.

In its sample, this clone was seen many times. For the CDR3, the DNA is TGTGCCAGCAGCTGGGTAGCGACGGGACAGTCCACAGATACGCAGTATTTT. The encoded protein is CASSWVATGQSTDTQYF. The chain recombines TRBV7-2 with TRBJ2-3; 7 bases map to TRBD1. Per the germline V gene, CDR1 is SGHTA and CDR2 is FQGNSA. With 4 bases clipped from V and 2 bases from J, the junction kept 12 bases outside the gene matches. The CDR3 spans 17 residues.

This chain joins TRBV2 and TRBJ1-5; D unclear. V shed 7 bases and J shed 0 bases, with 13 bases lying between them. Germline V CDR1 and CDR2: SNHLY, FYNNEI. The CDR3 contains 15 residues. The CDR3 reads CASTKGGGSNQPQHF. CDR3 coding DNA: TGTGCCAGCACCAAGGGAGGAGGTAGCAATCAGCCCCAGCATTTT.

V is TRBV25-1 and J is TRBJ2-7; 10 positions match TRBD2. Per germline, CDR1 MGHDK and CDR2 SYGVNS. This CDR3 is built from 15 residues. V shed 5 bases and J 3 bases; nucleotides not matched to a gene: 7. Here the CDR3 reads CASSSPGLAIYEQYF. CDR3 bases: TGTGCCAGCAGTTCACCGGGACTAGCGATCTACGAGCAGTACTTC.

This chain links TRBV4-2 with TRBJ2-1, with TRBD2 as a possible D gene (6 bases). This CDR3 comprises 15 residues. CDR1 LGHNA and CDR2 YNFKEQ come from the germline V gene. V was cut by 0 bases and J by 9 bases, with 15 bases left in between. CDR3 amino acids: CASSQDTNPGVEQFF. CDR3 sequence (DNA): TGTGCCAGCAGCCAAGATACAAACCCGGGGGTTGAGCAGTTCTTC.

In regard to this clone: At the DNA level, this CDR3 is encoded by other sequences in the same sample as well. The V and J genes are TRBV19 and TRBJ2-3; 12 bases align to TRBD2. There are 15 residues in the CDR3. Germline V gives CDR1 LNHDA, CDR2 SQIVND (reference sequence). Trimming at V came to 6 bases and at J to 0 bases, leaving 1 base not matched to a gene. The DNA of the CDR3 is TGTGCCAGTAGCCTAGCGGGGGGGAGCACAGATACGCAGTATTTT. Translation: CASSLAGGSTDTQYF.

This clone occurred many times. The CDR3 region has the DNA TGCGCCAGTGACAAGGGGGAGACGGCAGATACGCAGTATTTT. Translating it yields CASDKGETADTQYF. The chain links TRBV5-1 to TRBJ2-3, with a weak D call TRBD1 (6 bases). There are 14 residues in the CDR3. Trimming pared 8 bases from V and 4 bases from J, leaving 17 bases between. Germline V gene sequence: CDR1 SGHRS, CDR2 YFSETQ.

This clone has more than one count but fewer than ten. The CDR3 DNA follows: TGTGCCAGCAGCCAATCCAGGGGCGCGTACAATGAGCAGTTCTTC. The encoded protein is CASSQSRGAYNEQFF. The chain links TRBV5-4 to TRBJ2-1; a possible D gene is TRBD1 (6 bases). Trimming stripped 4 bases from V and 4 bases from J, with 15 bases between. Germline values: CDR1 SGHNT, CDR2 YYREEE (reference sequence). The length of the CDR3 is 15 residues. Full variable domain (rest looked up from reference TRBV5-4 and TRBJ2-1): ETGVTQSPTHLIKTRGQQVTLRCSSQSGHNTVSWYQQALGQGPQFIFQYYREEENGRGNFPPRFSGLQFPNYSSELNVNALELDDSALYLCASSQSRGAYNEQFFGPGTRLTVL.

This chain connects TRBV7-2 to TRBJ2-2, with D possibly being TRBD1 (6 bases). Per germline, CDR1 SGHTA and CDR2 FQGNSA. The CDR3 runs to 16 residues. The ends were cut back, 5 bases at V and 0 bases at J, with 13 bases in the middle. The CDR3 bases are TGTGCCAGCAGCCTACGCAGGGGCCCGAACACCGGGGAGCTGTTTTTT. Encoded protein: CASSLRRGPNTGELFF.

This clone was seen at least ten times. The genes are TRBV5-6 and TRBJ1-4, with 8 bases matching TRBD1. The trim removed 1 base at V and 5 bases at J, leaving 4 bases unmatched. CDR1 and CDR2 from the germline V gene are SGHDT and YYEEEE. The CDR3 spans 15 residues. CDR3 nucleotide sequence: TGTGCCAGCAGCTTGTACGGGACAGGAAATGAAAAACTGTTTTTT. This encodes CASSLYGTGNEKLFF.